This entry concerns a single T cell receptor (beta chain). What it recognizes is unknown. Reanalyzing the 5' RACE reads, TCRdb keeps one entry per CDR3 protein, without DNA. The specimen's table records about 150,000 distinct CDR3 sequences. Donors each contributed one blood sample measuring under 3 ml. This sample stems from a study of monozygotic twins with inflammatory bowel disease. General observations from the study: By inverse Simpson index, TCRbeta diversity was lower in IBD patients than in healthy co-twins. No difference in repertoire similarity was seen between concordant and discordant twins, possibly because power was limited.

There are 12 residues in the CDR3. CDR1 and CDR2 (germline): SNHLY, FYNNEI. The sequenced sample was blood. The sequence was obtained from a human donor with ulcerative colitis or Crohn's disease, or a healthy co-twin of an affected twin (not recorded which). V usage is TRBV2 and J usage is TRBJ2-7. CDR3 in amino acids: CASREPTAEQYF.